A single sample is the source of the 10 T cell receptor beta chains below, sequenced in a study of blood T cell repertoires in COVID-19. Data came from immunoSEQ multiplex PCR; TCRdb stores just in-frame clones and leaves some out. The profile shows about 120,000 clones, more than 80% of them singletons. Source material: peripheral blood. Receptors were obtained from a woman aged 55-75 years with COVID-19, enrolled during active disease.

The chain joins TRBV7-2 to TRBJ1-2; D possibly corresponds to TRBD1 (6 bases). V gave up 4 bases and J gave up 2 bases, with 14 bases separating them. Germline CDR1 reads SGHTA; CDR2 reads FQGNSA. The CDR3 covers 15 residues. DNA of the CDR3: TGTGCCAGCAGCTGGGGGGGCCCCTCCAACTATGGCTACACCTTC. Its translation is CASSWGGPSNYGYTF.

This chain links TRBV6-5 with TRBJ2-2, with D maybe TRBD1 (5 bases). Germline V lookup: CDR1 MNHEY, CDR2 SVGAGI. Deletions cut 6 bases from V and 1 base from J, with 9 bases between. CDR3 length: 14 residues. CDR3 sequence (DNA): TGTGCCAGCAGCAAAACAGGGAACACCGGGGAGCTGTTTTTT. It encodes CASSKTGNTGELFF.

This chain uses TRBV5-1 with TRBJ1-1, with no clear D. CDR3 size: 15 residues. Germline CDR1 is SGHRS and CDR2 is YFSETQ. V was shortened by 4 bases and J by 2 bases, with 15 bases between the two germline ends. Written as DNA, the CDR3 is TGCGCCAGCAGCGTGAAGGCCGCGGGAAACACTGAAGCTTTCTTT. Its protein is CASSVKAAGNTEAFF.

With respect to this clone: A read error may account for a junction end that differs from germline. The chain employs TRBV5-6 and TRBJ2-5, with 10 bases identical to TRBD1. This CDR3 is built from 13 residues. The V gene's germline CDR1 is SGHDT and CDR2 YYEEEE. CDR3 sequence: CASRLGQGETQYF. In nucleotides, the CDR3 is TGTGCCAGCAGGTTGGGACAGGGGGAGACCCAGTACTTC.

V is TRBV19 and J is TRBJ1-2, with TRBD1 matching over 12 bases. This CDR3 region has 16 residues. Per the germline V gene, CDR1 is LNHDA and CDR2 is SQIVND (reference sequence). The V gene end was trimmed by 7 bases and the J gene end by 3 bases; junction bases not matched to a gene: 9. The CDR3 region has the DNA TGTGCCAGTACTCACTCCGGGACAGGGGGCGACTATGGCTACACCTTC. Protein sequence: CASTHSGTGGDYGYTF. Full variable domain (missing parts from reference TRBV19 and TRBJ1-2): DGGITQSPKYLFRKEGQNVTLSCEQNLNHDAMYWYRQDPGQGLRLIYYSQIVNDFQKGDIAEGYSVSREKKESFPLTVTSAQKNPTAFYLCASTHSGTGGDYGYTFGSGTRLTVV.

The rearrangement links TRBV5-4 to TRBJ2-3, with D possibly matching TRBD2 (5 bases). Germline assignment: CDR1 SGHNT and CDR2 YYREEE (reference sequence). This CDR3 comprises 13 residues. V was shortened by 4 bases and J by 2 bases, with 8 bases between the two germline ends. The CDR3 nucleotides read TGTGCCAGCAGCCGCGGACTCACAGATACGCAGTATTTT. Protein sequence: CASSRGLTDTQYF.

The rearrangement links TRBV18 to TRBJ1-1; 8 nucleotides match TRBD1. Trimming removed 8 bases from V and 4 bases from J; junction bases left unmatched: 6. The CDR3 loop spans 13 amino acids. Germline CDR1 is KGHSH and CDR2 is LQKENI. CDR3 sequence: CASRTGGFTEAFF. The CDR3 DNA follows: TGTGCCAGCCGTACAGGGGGGTTCACTGAAGCTTTCTTT.

The rearrangement uses TRBV4-1 and TRBJ2-1; tentative D call: TRBD1 (5 bases). This CDR3 region has 15 residues. V was trimmed by 0 bases and J by 5 bases, leaving 11 bases between them. Germline V gene lookup returns CDR1 MGHRA and CDR2 YSYEKL. The CDR3 DNA is TGCGCCAGCAGCCAAGAGGGGCGGCGTAACAATGAGCAGTTCTTC. This codes for CASSQEGRRNNEQFF.

V and J are TRBV7-8 and TRBJ1-5, with TRBD1 matching over 8 bases. Germline CDR1 SGHVS, CDR2 FQNEAQ. The CDR3 spans 14 residues. With 2 bases clipped from V and 7 bases from J, the junction kept 4 bases outside the gene matches. CDR3 nucleotides: TGTGCCAGCAGCTTATTCAGACAGGGGCAGCCCCAGCATTTT. This codes for CASSLFRQGQPQHF.

This chain links TRBV5-5 with TRBJ2-1, with D possibly being TRBD1 (5 bases). Trimming stripped 7 bases from V and 6 bases from J, with 11 bases between. Germline lookup yields CDR1 SGHKS and CDR2 YYEKEE (reference sequence). There are 12 residues in the CDR3. For the CDR3, the DNA is TGTGCCAGCTGGCAGGGTGTCAATGAGCAGTTCTTC. It codes for CASWQGVNEQFF.